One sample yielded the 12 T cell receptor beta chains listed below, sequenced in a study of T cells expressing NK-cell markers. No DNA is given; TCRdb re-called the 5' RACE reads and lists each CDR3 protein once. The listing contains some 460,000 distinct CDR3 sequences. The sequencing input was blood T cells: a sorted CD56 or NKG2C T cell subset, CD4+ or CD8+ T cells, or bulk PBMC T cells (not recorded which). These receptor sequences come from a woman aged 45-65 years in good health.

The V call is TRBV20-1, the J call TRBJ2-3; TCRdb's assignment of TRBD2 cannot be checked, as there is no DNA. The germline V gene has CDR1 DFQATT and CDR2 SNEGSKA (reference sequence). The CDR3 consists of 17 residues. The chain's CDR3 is CSATFSGTSTYTDTQYF.

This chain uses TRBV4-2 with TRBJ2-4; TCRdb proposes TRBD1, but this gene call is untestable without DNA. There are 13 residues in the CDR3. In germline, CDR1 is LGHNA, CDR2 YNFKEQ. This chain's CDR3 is CASSQGQWDIQYF.

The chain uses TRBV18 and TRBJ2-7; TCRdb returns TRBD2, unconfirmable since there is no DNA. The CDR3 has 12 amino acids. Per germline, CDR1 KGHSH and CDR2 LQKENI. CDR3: CASSPKQGAQYF.

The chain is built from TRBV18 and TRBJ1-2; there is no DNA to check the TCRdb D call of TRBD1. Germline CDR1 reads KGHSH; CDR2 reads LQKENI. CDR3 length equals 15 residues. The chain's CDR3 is CASSLRVDSTYGYTF.

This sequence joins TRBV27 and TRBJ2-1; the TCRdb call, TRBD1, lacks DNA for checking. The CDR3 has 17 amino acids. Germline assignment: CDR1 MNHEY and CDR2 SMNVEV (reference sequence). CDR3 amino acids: CASGGTRGFTIYNEQFF.

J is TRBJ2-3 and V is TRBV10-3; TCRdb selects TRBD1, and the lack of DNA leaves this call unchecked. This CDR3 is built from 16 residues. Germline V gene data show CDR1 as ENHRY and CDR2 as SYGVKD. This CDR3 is CAISVRQSPFTDTQYF.

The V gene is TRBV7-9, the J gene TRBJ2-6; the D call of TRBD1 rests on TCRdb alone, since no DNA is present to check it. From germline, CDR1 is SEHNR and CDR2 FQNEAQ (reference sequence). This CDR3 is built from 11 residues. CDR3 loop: CASQGADVLTF.

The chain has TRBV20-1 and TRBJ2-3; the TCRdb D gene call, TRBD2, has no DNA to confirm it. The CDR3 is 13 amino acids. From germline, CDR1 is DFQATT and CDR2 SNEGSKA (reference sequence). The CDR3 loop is CSARGSGSHTQYF.

The CDR3 protein is CASSSGQGHYGYTF. The chain couples TRBV5-1 to TRBJ1-2; TCRdb picks TRBD1, but there is no DNA to check that call. The germline gives CDR1 SGHRS, CDR2 YFSETQ. This CDR3 comprises 14 residues. Full variable domain (outside the CDR3, taken from reference TRBV5-1 and TRBJ1-2): KAGVTQTPRYLIKTRGQQVTLSCSPISGHRSVSWYQQTPGQGLQFLFEYFSETQRNKGNFPGRFSGRQFSNSRSEMNVSTLELGDSALYLCASSSGQGHYGYTFGSGTRLTVV.

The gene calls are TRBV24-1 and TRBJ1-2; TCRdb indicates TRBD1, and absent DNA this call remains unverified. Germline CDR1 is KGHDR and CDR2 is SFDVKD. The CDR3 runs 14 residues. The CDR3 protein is CATSSRELIYGYTF.

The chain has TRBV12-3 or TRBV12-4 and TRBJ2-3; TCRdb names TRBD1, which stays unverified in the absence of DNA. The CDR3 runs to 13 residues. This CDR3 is CASSFGPRDTQYF.

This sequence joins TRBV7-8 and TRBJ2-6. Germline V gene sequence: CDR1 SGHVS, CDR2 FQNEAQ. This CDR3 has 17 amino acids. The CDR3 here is CASSLVPTGVGANVLTF.